This T cell receptor (beta chain) is from a study of a mutant IDH1 vaccine in newly diagnosed glioma. Overall study: There were eight vaccinations for patients, given in weeks 1, 3, 5, 7, 11, 15, 19 and 23. Investigators started vaccination 4-6 weeks after radiotherapy alone, or with temozolomide cycles.

Trimming took 8 bases from V and 1 from J, leaving 11 bases between them. The CDR3 is 13 residues long. From germline, CDR1 is WSHSY and CDR2 SAAADI. Sequencing was performed with immunoSEQ multiplex PCR; in TCRdb, only in-frame clones are kept and a portion is missing. Among over 35,000 clones, about nine tenths were seen once, and the ten largest hold over 2.5%. Indicated time point: week 5, during vaccination. Topical imiquimod was applied with each vaccine dose, which held 300 ug of mutant IDH1 20-mer peptide. Remarks on this clone: Its target is not known.

This sequence was found in a man in his forties or fifties with glioma. V is TRBV10-2 and J is TRBJ1-1; D might be TRBD1 (5 bases). The sequences come from PBMCs, collected from a glioma patient whose treatment included an IDH1 peptide vaccine. CDR3 DNA sequence: TGCGCCAGCTCCGACAGAGAGAACACTGAAGCTTTCTTT. Its translation: CASSDRENTEAFF.